The rows below give T cell receptor beta chains drawn from one sample of a study of beta chain features in type 1 diabetes. Clones were sequenced by immunoSEQ multiplex PCR, and TCRdb holds only the in-frame ones, with some missing. Of hundreds of thousands of clones listed, 14% were seen once; the top ten hold over 5%. Sequences were obtained from central memory CD4+ T cells from blood. The receptors originated from a young man in good health. Both conserved end residues are part of each CDR3. A D gene is named only where the DNA matches it firmly. Clone size, where shown, is once, few, many, or a class for clones that have expanded.

J gene	clone size	V gene	D gene	CDR3 DNA	CDR3 protein
TRBJ1-1	many	TRBV10-3	NA	TGTGCCATGAACGGGCAGGGAGGGATGAACACTGAAGCTTTCTTT	CAMNGQGGMNTEAFF
TRBJ1-1	few	TRBV5-1	NA	TGCGCCAGCAGCTTGGGATTTGGGGGGACCACTGAAGCTTTCTTT	CASSLGFGGTTEAFF
TRBJ1-1	once	TRBV7-7	NA	TGTGCCAGCAGCCCCGCCGGTTTCGCCACTGAAGCTTTCTTT	CASSPAGFATEAFF
TRBJ1-1	few	TRBV29-1	TRBD1	TGCAGCGTTAACAGGGGCAGGAACACTGAAGCTTTCTTT	CSVNRGRNTEAFF
TRBJ2-1	NA	TRBV7-2	NA	TGTGCCAGCAGCTTGGTAAGCTCCTACAATGAGCAGTTCTTC	CASSLVSSYNEQFF
TRBJ1-4	few	TRBV27	TRBD1	TGTGCCAGCAGTCCCCGGCAGGGGGCGCGTCCGGAAAAACTGTTTTTT	CASSPRQGARPEKLFF
TRBJ2-2	few	TRBV7-2	NA	TGTGCCAGCAGCTTCGGTTCGAACACCGGGGAGCTGTTTTTT	CASSFGSNTGELFF
TRBJ1-5	few	TRBV6-5	NA	TGTGCCAGCAGGGGAGGGCTTAGCAATCAGCCCCAGCATTTT	CASRGGLSNQPQHF
TRBJ2-7	NA	TRBV16	NA	TGTGCCAGCAGCCAGAGGTCATCGGCGACGCAGTACTTC	CASSQRSSATQYF
TRBJ1-6	NA	TRBV14	NA	TGTGCCAGCAGCCAAGTTCGGGAGAATTCACCCCTCCACTTT	CASSQVRENSPLHF
TRBJ1-4	few	TRBV5-1	TRBD1	TGCGCCAGCAGCTTGGGTGCTACAGGGGGAGGAAGCGAAAAACTGTTTTTT	CASSLGATGGGSEKLFF
TRBJ2-2	few	TRBV7-2	NA	TGTGCCAGCAGCTTAGTTAGCTGGAACACCGGGGAGCTGTTTTTT	CASSLVSWNTGELFF
TRBJ1-1	NA	TRBV5-4	NA	TGTGCCAGCAGCTTGGTTTCTAGACCCGGTATGCTCTTT	CASSLVSRPGMLF
TRBJ2-3	NA	TRBV14	TRBD2	TGTGCCAGCAGCCATAGTCTAGCGGGGGCCACAGATACGCAGTATTTT	CASSHSLAGATDTQYF
TRBJ2-3	NA	TRBV18	NA	TGTGCCAGCTCACCACGATCGAACACAGATACGCAGTATTTT	CASSPRSNTDTQYF
TRBJ2-5	NA	TRBV18	NA	TGTGCCAGCTCGTTGCGGGGTAACCAAGAGACCCAGTACTTC	CASSLRGNQETQYF
TRBJ2-5	NA	TRBV9	NA	TGTGCCAGCAGCGCTCAGGGGGGAGGAGAGACCCAGTACTTC	CASSAQGGGETQYF
TRBJ2-3	few	TRBV5-4	NA	TGTGCCAGCAGCCTACTCGCGAGGAGCACAGATACGCAGTATTTT	CASSLLARSTDTQYF
TRBJ1-1	NA	TRBV11-2	NA	TGTGCCAGCAGCTTAGTTAGCACTGAAGCTTTCTTT	CASSLVSTEAFF
TRBJ2-4	NA	TRBV7-2	TRBD2	TGTGCCAGCAGCCCGCTGACTAGCGGGAGCGGAAACATTCAGTACTTC	CASSPLTSGSGNIQYF
TRBJ1-4	NA	TRBV15	NA	TGTGCCACCAGCAGAGACAGAACAACTAATGAAAAACTGTTTTTT	CATSRDRTTNEKLFF
TRBJ2-2	NA	TRBV7-2	TRBD1	TGTGCCAGCAGCTTAGCCGGGACAGATAACACCGGGGAGCTGTTTTTT	CASSLAGTDNTGELFF
TRBJ2-1	NA	TRBV19	TRBD2	TGTGCCAGTAGTAGCCCGACTAGCGGGAGGCGCAATGAGCAGTTCTTC	CASSSPTSGRRNEQFF
TRBJ2-1	NA	TRBV11-3	NA	TGTGCCAGCAGCTTATCACCCGACCCTAGGTACAATGAGCAGTTCTTC	CASSLSPDPRYNEQFF
TRBJ1-2	NA	TRBV11-3	NA	TGTGCCAGCGGGGGCACGAACTATGGCTACACCTTC	CASGGTNYGYTF
TRBJ2-3	few	TRBV30	TRBD2	TGTGCCTGGAAGTCTTACCTAGCGGGACCCACAGATACGCAGTATTTT	CAWKSYLAGPTDTQYF
TRBJ2-3	NA	TRBV7-6	TRBD2	TGTGCCAGCAGCCCGAGGCGGCTAGCGGGGGTTGTCACAGATACGCAGTATTTT	CASSPRRLAGVVTDTQYF
TRBJ2-3	NA	TRBV6-5	NA	TGTGCCAGCAGGCCTGACAGACTCCACCGATCGCAGTATTTT	CASRPDRLHRSQYF
TRBJ1-3	NA	TRBV14	NA	TGTGCCAGCAGATTAAGGACAGTTGTAGACACCATATATTTT	CASRLRTVVDTIYF
TRBJ1-2	few	TRBV6-1	TRBD1	TGTGCCAGCAGTTCTCGGACAGGGAACTATGGCTACACCTTC	CASSSRTGNYGYTF
TRBJ2-5	once	TRBV7-8	NA	TGTGCCAGCAGCTTAGTAATCAGCCAAGAGACCCAGTACTTC	CASSLVISQETQYF
TRBJ2-2	NA	TRBV29-1	NA	TGCAGCGTTTCGGGGGCCGCGAACACCGGGGAGCTGTTTTTT	CSVSGAANTGELFF
TRBJ2-1	few	TRBV7-2	TRBD1	TGTGCCAGCGGGGGACAGTACAATGAGCAGTTCTTC	CASGGQYNEQFF
TRBJ2-2	NA	TRBV12-2	NA	TGTGCAAGTCCCCCCGACACCGGGGAGCTGTTTTTT	CASPPDTGELFF
TRBJ2-3	NA	TRBV18	NA	TGTGCCAGCTCACCACCCGGCACATCGGATACGCAGTATTTT	CASSPPGTSDTQYF
TRBJ2-1	few	TRBV19	NA	TGTGCCAGTAGAGGCGAGAATGAGCAGTTCTTC	CASRGENEQFF
TRBJ2-3	many	TRBV19	TRBD1	TGTGCCAGTAGTATTAAGACAGGGGGACTCACAGATACGCAGTATTTT	CASSIKTGGLTDTQYF
TRBJ2-5	NA	TRBV12-5	NA	TGTGCTAGTGGTGGCCCGGGGGCCCCAGAGACCCAGTACTTC	CASGGPGAPETQYF
TRBJ1-3	few	TRBV14	NA	TGTGCCAGCAGCCAAGTCGGAAACACCATATATTTT	CASSQVGNTIYF
TRBJ1-6	NA	TRBV5-4	TRBD1	TGTGCCAGCAGCTTGCCGGGACAGAATTCACCCCTCCACTTT	CASSLPGQNSPLHF
TRBJ1-1	NA	TRBV7-9	NA	TGTGCCAGCAGCTTCCCCGGGGTTAGTGAAGCTTTCTTT	CASSFPGVSEAFF
TRBJ2-1	NA	TRBV6-6	TRBD2	TGTGCCAGCAGTCGGGAGGGGTGGGATTCCTACAATGAGCAGTTCTTC	CASSREGWDSYNEQFF
TRBJ1-5	few	TRBV21-1	NA	TGTGCCAACTACAGGGGGCTATTGGGCAATCAGCCCCAGCATTTT	CANYRGLLGNQPQHF
TRBJ1-2	few	TRBV18	TRBD1	TGTGCCAGCTCAGAATCCGGGACAGCTGTCGGCTACACCTTC	CASSESGTAVGYTF
TRBJ2-3	NA	TRBV7-2	TRBD2	TGTGCCAGCAGCTCCGGACCAGCGGGGGCCACAGATACGCAGTATTTT	CASSSGPAGATDTQYF
TRBJ2-5	few	TRBV28	NA	TGTGCCAGCGGACAGAAAAAAGAGACCCAGTACTTC	CASGQKKETQYF
TRBJ1-1	few	TRBV7-2	NA	TGTGCCAGCAGCTGGGGGGGGTTGAACACTGAAGCTTTCTTT	CASSWGGLNTEAFF
TRBJ1-4	many	TRBV7-2	TRBD1	TGTGCCAGCAGCTTGGACAGGGGTAATGAAAAACTGTTTTTT	CASSLDRGNEKLFF
TRBJ2-3	NA	TRBV7-9	NA	TGTGCCAGCAGCTTAATCGGCGACACAGATACGCAGTATTTT	CASSLIGDTDTQYF
TRBJ2-1	few	TRBV19	TRBD2	TGTGCCAGTAGTATAGGGAGACTAGCGGGGAAGTGGAATGAGCAGTTCTTC	CASSIGRLAGKWNEQFF
TRBJ1-1	NA	TRBV14	NA	TGTGCCAGCAGCCGGTGGGCAAATACCCCGGGGGGTGACACTGAAGCTTTCTTT	CASSRWANTPGGDTEAFF
TRBJ1-6	few	TRBV19	TRBD1	TGTGCCAGTACTCGACAGGGGGCGGATTCACCCCTCCACTTT	CASTRQGADSPLHF
TRBJ2-6	many	TRBV29-1	NA	TGCAGCGTTGTGACAGTCCATGGGGCCAACGTCCTGACTTTC	CSVVTVHGANVLTF
TRBJ1-5	few	TRBV19	NA	TGTGCCAGTAGTATAGGTTCGCCGGGGGATCAGCCCCAGCATTTT	CASSIGSPGDQPQHF